This T cell receptor (beta chain) stems from a study of T cells in Graves' hyperthyroidism and ophthalmopathy. Findings and limits, study-wide: Most clonotypes that expanded in the thyroid above 0.001 also showed up in blood. Stable hyperthyroidism was told apart from ophthalmopathy by a model built on 13 V-J features. Model-based prediction identified ophthalmopathy a median around seven months prior to its onset.

The study excluded patients with uncontrolled infection, other autoimmune disease, pregnancy or lactation. Amplified regions were TCR beta CDR3 sequences from RNA transcripts. Initially, a first-round RT-PCR of the TCR CDR3 employed the HTBI primer set. In TCRdb, the multiplex PCR reads were re-called with MiXCR into one record per CDR3 protein. The data show roughly 720,000 distinct CDR3 sequences, with about 18% seen just once and 15% to 17% held by the top ten. This clonotype was seen repeatedly, ten times or more. Its cognate antigen is unknown. The specimen was blood. The TCR comes from a man aged 50 or older with Graves' hyperthyroidism.

The CDR3 loop reads CASSLRQSTNEKLFF. CDR3 sequence (DNA): TGTGCCAGCAGTTTGCGCCAGTCAACTAATGAAAAACTGTTTTTT. The J gene is TRBJ1-4, the V gene TRBV28, with D uncertain. This CDR3 is 15 amino acids long. CDR1 is MDHEN, CDR2 SYDVKM, per germline. With 3 bases removed from V and 0 bases from J, the gap between germline ends came to 8 bases.